These T cell receptor beta chains were read from a single sample in a study of blood T cell repertoires in COVID-19. Sequenced by immunoSEQ multiplex PCR; TCRdb stores in-frame clones only, minus some. The data hold 52,000 or so clones, with 90% observed a single time. Material for sequencing was peripheral blood. These receptors originate from a man in his fifties or sixties with acute or convalescent COVID-19. CDR3s include the opening cysteine and the closing phenylalanine or tryptophan. Each record gives: clone size, J gene, V gene, D gene, CDR3 DNA, CDR3 protein. D genes are given only for firm matches. A row's size may be missing; if present it is once, few, many or a size class.

>NA|TRBJ1-5|TRBV27|TRBD1
TGTGCCAGCAGTTTCGGGACAGATAGCAATCAGCCCCAGCATTTT
CASSFGTDSNQPQHF
>NA|TRBJ2-2|TRBV4-1|TRBD2
TGCGCCAGCAGCCTCCGACTAGCGGGAGGGCCAGGGACCGGGGAGCTGTTTTTT
CASSLRLAGGPGTGELFF
>NA|TRBJ2-2|TRBV2|NA
TGTGCCAGCAGGATGGGACTCCGAAACACCGGGGAGCTGTTTTTT
CASRMGLRNTGELFF
>NA|TRBJ2-3|TRBV27|NA
TGTGCCAGCACAGGGATCGCAGATACGCAGTATTTT
CASTGIADTQYF
>NA|TRBJ2-3|TRBV27|NA
TGTGCCAGCAGTTTAGACGGGTTACCCACAGATACGCAGTATTTT
CASSLDGLPTDTQYF
>NA|TRBJ1-2|TRBV4-1|NA
TGCGCCAGCAGCCAAGATACCGAGCGGTATGGCTACACCTTC
CASSQDTERYGYTF
>NA|TRBJ2-7|TRBV6-5|TRBD2
TGTGCCAGCAGTTATAGCGGGAATGGGGGTTCCGAGCAGTACTTC
CASSYSGNGGSEQYF
>NA|TRBJ1-6|TRBV5-1|TRBD1
TGCGCCAGCAGCTTGGGAAGCAGGGGGTTTACCTATAATTCACCCCTCCACTTT
CASSLGSRGFTYNSPLHF
>NA|TRBJ2-7|TRBV7-2|NA
TGTGCCAGCAGCTTACTCTACGAGCAGTACTTC
CASSLLYEQYF
>NA|TRBJ2-5|TRBV27|NA
TGTGCCAGCAGTTCTCGGGGTCCCCAAGAGACCCAGTACTTC
CASSSRGPQETQYF
>NA|TRBJ1-1|TRBV5-4|NA
TGTGCCAGCAGGGGAACCGACAGAAGTACTGAAGCTTTCTTT
CASRGTDRSTEAFF
>NA|TRBJ2-5|TRBV4-1|TRBD2
TGCGCCAGCAGCCACCCCAGGGCCCTAGCGGGAGGGCCGGGGCAAGAGACCCAGTACTTC
CASSHPRALAGGPGQETQYF
>NA|TRBJ2-5|TRBV7-9|TRBD1
TGTGCCAGCAGCTTCTCCGGACAGGGGGGTACAGAGACCCAGTACTTC
CASSFSGQGGTETQYF
>NA|TRBJ1-5|TRBV29-1|TRBD1
TGCAGCGTTCTGACAGGGGGCAAGGATACGCCCCAGCATTTT
CSVLTGGKDTPQHF
>NA|TRBJ1-1|TRBV7-9|NA
TGTGCCAGCAGAGTGGGAGTGAACACTGAAGCTTTCTTT
CASRVGVNTEAFF
>NA|TRBJ2-5|TRBV6-6|NA
TGTGCCAGCAGTCCGAAGGACAGTAGAAAGACCCAGTACTTC
CASSPKDSRKTQYF
>NA|TRBJ1-1|TRBV5-1|NA
TGCGCCAGCAGCGTCGAAACAGGGAACACTGAAGCTTTCTTT
CASSVETGNTEAFF
>NA|TRBJ2-1|TRBV5-6|TRBD2
TGTGCCAGCAGCTTGCTGTCTAGCGGGGGATACTACAATGAGCAGTTCTTC
CASSLLSSGGYYNEQFF
>large|TRBJ1-1|TRBV7-2|NA
TGTGCCAGCACCTGGACAGATATGAACACTGAAGCTTTCTTT
CASTWTDMNTEAFF
>few|TRBJ2-1|TRBV21-1|NA
TGTGCCAGCAGCAAAGGGACTAGTGTATATGAGCAGTTCTTC
CASSKGTSVYEQFF
>NA|TRBJ2-5|TRBV7-2|NA
TGTGCCAGCAGCTCCCCCAAAGAGACCCAGTACTTC
CASSSPKETQYF
>NA|TRBJ2-3|TRBV5-1|NA
TGCGCCAGCTTCGTCGAGGCTAGCACAGATACGCAGTATTTT
CASFVEASTDTQYF
>NA|TRBJ2-7|TRBV19|NA
TGTGCCAGTAGCAGGGGTAGCTCCTACGAGCAGTACTTC
CASSRGSSYEQYF
>NA|TRBJ1-3|TRBV28|NA
TGTGCCAGCAGTTTTGGCAACTCTGGAAACACCATATATTTT
CASSFGNSGNTIYF
>NA|TRBJ1-2|TRBV24-1|NA
TGTGCCACCAGCGAGGCGGGGGGTGTAGGGGGCTACACCTTC
CATSEAGGVGGYTF
>NA|TRBJ1-2|TRBV6-8|NA
TGTGCCAGCAGTTGGGTTCCGGGACTTCCGCGTTATGGCTACACCTTC
CASSWVPGLPRYGYTF
>NA|TRBJ2-1|TRBV7-8|TRBD2
TGTGCCAGCAGCTTAGATGAGGCGGGAGCTATAGGGGATGAGCAGTTCTTC
CASSLDEAGAIGDEQFF
>NA|TRBJ1-2|TRBV4-2|TRBD1
TGTGCCAGCAGCCAAGATGGGGCAGGGGGGTACTATGGCTACACCTTC
CASSQDGAGGYYGYTF
>NA|TRBJ2-3|TRBV11-2|TRBD1
TGTGCCAGCAGTTCGGACAGGAGAAATACGCAGTATTTT
CASSSDRRNTQYF
>NA|TRBJ2-5|TRBV11-3|TRBD2
TGTGCCAGCAGCTTAGGGGCGGGAGGGCCGGAAGAGACCCAGTACTTC
CASSLGAGGPEETQYF
>NA|TRBJ2-7|TRBV12-3/TRBV12-4|NA
TGTGCCAGCGGAACTCGGGGAGTATTGTACTTC
CASGTRGVLYF
>NA|TRBJ2-5|TRBV10-1|TRBD1
TGCGCCAGCAGTCGCCCGGGACAGGGGAAAGAGACCCAGTACTTC
CASSRPGQGKETQYF
>NA|TRBJ1-6|TRBV24-1|TRBD1
TGTGCCACCAGTAGACAGGGGGCCCCTTCACCCCTCCACTTT
CATSRQGAPSPLHF
>NA|TRBJ2-5|TRBV4-3|TRBD2
TGCGCCAGCAGCCACCCGATCTTAGCGGGAGGGCGCCGGGAGACCCAGTACTTC
CASSHPILAGGRRETQYF
>once|TRBJ2-7|TRBV6-4|TRBD1
TGTGCCAGCAGGGTGGGAGGGACAGGGCCCTACGAGCAGTACTTC
CASRVGGTGPYEQYF
>once|TRBJ1-5|TRBV28|NA
TGTGCCAGCACGGTCGGGAGCAATCAGCCCCAGCATTTT
CASTVGSNQPQHF
>NA|TRBJ1-2|TRBV6-5|NA
TGTGCCAGCAGTTACGACTCCGAGGTCTATGGCTACACCTTC
CASSYDSEVYGYTF
>NA|TRBJ2-2|TRBV10-3|NA
TGTGCCATCAAAGCCGAATCCGGGGAGCTGTTTTTT
CAIKAESGELFF
>once|TRBJ2-2|TRBV4-1|TRBD2
TGCGCCAGCAGCCAAGATCTAAGCGGGACCGCGGGGACCGGGGAGCTGTTTTTT
CASSQDLSGTAGTGELFF
>NA|TRBJ1-1|TRBV27|NA
TGTGCCGCCACTCCGGAGGGGCGGAACACTGAAGCTTTCTTT
CAATPEGRNTEAFF